This paragraph reports one T cell receptor beta chain. The sample originates from a study of blood T cell repertoires in COVID-19. Trimming cost V 10 bases and J 2 bases, with 8 bases left between them. This CDR3 is built from 11 residues. Germline lookup yields CDR1 MDHEN and CDR2 SYDVKM. Assay: immunoSEQ multiplex PCR; the TCRdb copy retains only in-frame clones and omits some. Of 100,000 to 150,000 clones listed, approximately 89% are singletons. This receptor was identified in a woman in her 70s with COVID-19, enrolled during active disease. This chain links TRBV28 with TRBJ1-1; D is unclear. Specimen: peripheral blood. CDR3 DNA: TGTGCCACCATAGCAAACACTGAAGCTTTCTTT. Protein product: CATIANTEAFF.